Listed here are 10 T cell receptor beta chains from one sample, sequenced in a study of blood T cell repertoires in COVID-19. The data were produced by immunoSEQ multiplex PCR, yet TCRdb's version contains in-frame clones alone and is incomplete. The profile shows a few hundred thousand clones, around 88% of them singletons. Material: PBMCs or T cells enriched from blood (not recorded which). The receptors originated from a woman in her thirties or forties with acute COVID-19.

The V and J genes are TRBV7-2 and TRBJ1-1, with TRBD1 as a possible D gene (6 bases). V lost 1 base and J lost 5, with 11 bases in between. Germline V CDR1 and CDR2: SGHTA, FQGNSA. CDR3 length: 14 residues. CDR3: CASSLGLGGTEAFF. Here the CDR3 DNA reads TGTGCCAGCAGCTTAGGTCTAGGGGGTACTGAAGCTTTCTTT.

V gene TRBV7-2 combines with J gene TRBJ1-6; D gene ambiguous. With 4 bases removed from V and 9 bases from J, the gap between germline ends came to 13 bases. There are 14 residues in the CDR3. The germline CDR1 and CDR2 sequences are SGHTA and FQGNSA. The CDR3, as DNA: TGTGCCAGCAGCTCCGATCTTGCAGGTTCACCCCTCCACTTT. Amino acid sequence: CASSSDLAGSPLHF. Complete variable domain (other parts from reference TRBV7-2 and TRBJ1-6): GAGVSQSPSNKVTEKGKDVELRCDPISGHTALYWYRQSLGQGLEFLIYFQGNSAPDKSGLPSDRFSAERTGGSVSTLTIQRTQQEDSAVYLCASSSDLAGSPLHFGNGTRLTVT.

This clone was detected once. This chain connects TRBV2 to TRBJ1-1; maybe TRBD1 (5 bases). This CDR3 has 16 residues. V was cut by 5 bases and J by 6 bases, with 22 bases left in between. Germline CDR1 SNHLY, CDR2 FYNNEI. This chain's CDR3 is CASSFTPRGYTSEAFF. CDR3 DNA sequence: TGTGCCAGCAGTTTCACCCCCCGGGGGTATACATCTGAAGCTTTCTTT.

V gene TRBV10-2 combines with J gene TRBJ1-3, with a tentative D call TRBD1 (5 bases). The CDR3 covers 16 residues. From germline, CDR1 is WSHSY and CDR2 SAAADI. Deletions cut 0 bases from V and 0 bases from J, with 9 bases between. Here the CDR3 reads CASSESPGSSGNTIYF. The DNA of the CDR3 is TGCGCCAGCAGTGAGTCACCAGGGTCCTCTGGAAACACCATATATTTT.

The V and J genes are TRBV28 and TRBJ2-1, with 8 bases that match TRBD1. This CDR3 has 14 amino acids. CDR1 is MDHEN, CDR2 SYDVKM, per germline. Trimming removed 6 bases from V and 8 bases from J; junction bases left unmatched: 9. CDR3 protein: CASSPGGVKDEQFF. The CDR3 region has the DNA TGTGCCAGCAGCCCAGGGGGCGTAAAGGATGAGCAGTTCTTC.

A few counts support this clone. The chain combines TRBV7-9 with TRBJ2-2; D remains unclear. This CDR3 is built from 14 residues. The V gene's germline CDR1 is SEHNR and CDR2 FQNEAQ (reference sequence). Trimming shortened V by 3 bases and J by 5 bases, and 10 bases separated the two germline ends. CDR3 in DNA: TGTGCCAGCAGCTTTGTCGGGTCGACCGGGGAGCTGTTTTTT. It yields the protein CASSFVGSTGELFF.

The rearrangement links TRBV11-3 to TRBJ2-7, with D possibly TRBD2 on 6 matching bases. The CDR3 is 14 residues long. The germline gives CDR1 SGHNT, CDR2 YENEEA. Trimming removed 5 bases at V and 6 bases at J, with 17 bases between. CDR3 in amino acids: CASSTFWAGSEQYV. CDR3 nucleotide sequence: TGTGCCAGCAGCACCTTTTGGGCGGGAAGCGAGCAGTACGTC.

The chain has TRBV28 and TRBJ2-1; 11 positions match TRBD1. Germline V gene data show CDR1 as MDHEN and CDR2 as SYDVKM. This CDR3 spans 15 amino acids. After removal of 4 bases from V and 4 bases from J, the junction contained 3 bases not matched to a gene. CDR3 coding DNA: TGTGCCAGCAGTTCTGGGACAGGGGGGTACAATGAGCAGTTCTTC. Residues: CASSSGTGGYNEQFF.

The J gene is TRBJ2-7, the V gene TRBV14; unclear D gene. V was trimmed by 1 base and J by 6 bases, leaving 13 bases between them. In germline, CDR1 is SGHDN, CDR2 FVKESK. This CDR3 region has 14 residues. The CDR3 loop is CASSQGGGESEQYV. In DNA form, the CDR3 reads TGTGCCAGCAGCCAAGGAGGTGGCGAATCCGAGCAGTACGTC.

This clone was seen just once. This chain uses TRBV18 with TRBJ2-1; 13 positions match TRBD2. The CDR3 spans 15 residues. V was clipped by 3 bases and J by 10 bases; unmatched bases: 6. Germline CDR1 is KGHSH and CDR2 is LQKENI. CDR3 loop: CASSPPGLAGTEQFF. DNA for the CDR3: TGTGCCAGCTCACCTCCGGGACTAGCGGGAACGGAGCAGTTCTTC.